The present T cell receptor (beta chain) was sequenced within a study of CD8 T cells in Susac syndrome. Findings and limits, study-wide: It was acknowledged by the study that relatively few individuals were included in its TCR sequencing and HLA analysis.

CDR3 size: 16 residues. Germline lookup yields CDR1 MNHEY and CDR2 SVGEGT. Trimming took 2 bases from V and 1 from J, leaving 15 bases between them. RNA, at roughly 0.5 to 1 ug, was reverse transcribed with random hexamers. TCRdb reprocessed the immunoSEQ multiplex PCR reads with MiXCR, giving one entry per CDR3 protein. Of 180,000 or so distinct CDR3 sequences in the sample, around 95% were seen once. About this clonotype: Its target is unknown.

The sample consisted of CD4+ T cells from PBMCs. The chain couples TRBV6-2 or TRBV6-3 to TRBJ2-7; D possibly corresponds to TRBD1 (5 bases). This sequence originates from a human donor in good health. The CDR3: CASSYGRGSLSYEQYF. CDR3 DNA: TGTGCCAGCAGTTACGGAAGGGGCTCCTTATCCTACGAGCAGTACTTC.